This T cell receptor beta chain was identified during a study of T cells in Graves' hyperthyroidism and ophthalmopathy. Turning to the study itself: Peripheral blood samples were taken at initial diagnosis, prior to any treatment. The study's findings and limits: Most clonotypes expanded in the thyroid (above 0.001) were also present in blood.

Amplification of TCR beta CDR3 regions used RNA as the template. The TCR CDR3 first-round RT-PCR relied on the HTBI primer set. Each CDR3 protein is one row after TCRdb ran MiXCR on the multiplex PCR reads. The table records over 700,000 distinct CDR3 sequences, under 20% of them present only once. This clonotype was detected a few times. The antigen is undetermined. The study enrolled patients aged 18 to 65 with newly diagnosed hyperthyroidism of under 2 months' duration. CDR3 length: 17 amino acids. Looked up from germline, CDR1 is DFQATT and CDR2 is SNEGSKA (reference sequence). The V segment lost 6 bases and the J segment 2 bases; nucleotides outside the gene matches: 17.

V usage is TRBV20-1 and J usage is TRBJ2-5; 8 bases align to TRBD1. Sequences were obtained from blood. This clonotype was sampled from a woman in her 50s with Graves' hyperthyroidism that later progressed to Graves' ophthalmopathy. The CDR3 nucleotides are TGCAGTGCCACAACCCGATTGCGGGACAGGAAACAAGAGACCCAGTACTTC. Amino acids: CSATTRLRDRKQETQYF.